A single sample gave rise to the 23 T cell receptor beta chains below, sequenced in a study of tumor-infiltrating lymphocytes in primary liver carcinoma. The template, 500 ng total RNA, yielded TCR beta cDNA made with a constant-region primer. Three rounds of nested multiplex PCR with slightly modified ARM-PCR produced TCR beta libraries. TRBV1-TRBV30 forward primers paired with a C-beta reverse primer drove the first two PCR rounds, roughly 9 cycles each. TCRdb reprocessed the multiplex PCR reads via MiXCR and lists one record per CDR3 protein. The sample consists of roughly 120,000 distinct CDR3 sequences, 55% to 75% of them appearing once. It was from approximately 20-30 mg of unsorted bulk tissue that RNA and DNA were co-extracted. Sequenced sample: liver tumor tissue from sampling region 1. Documented subset: tumor region T1, superior pole. These receptors were obtained from a woman aged 60-75 years with primary liver carcinoma and hepatitis B virus infection.

Worth noting for this clonotype: At one end the junction does not follow the germline gene, possibly because of a read error. The genes are TRBV29-1 and TRBJ2-7; TRBD2 matches at 12 bases. This CDR3 contains 14 residues. Germline loops: CDR1 SQVTM, CDR2 ANQGSEA. The CDR3 nucleotides are TGCAGCGTTGTCCTAGGGACTAGCGGGTACGAGCAGTATTTC. Translating it yields CSVVLGTSGYEQYF.

This clonotype occurred many times. The J gene is TRBJ2-7, the V gene TRBV10-3; maybe TRBD1 (7 bases). V lost 10 bases, J lost 6 bases, and 19 bases lay in between. In germline, CDR1 is ENHRY, CDR2 SYGVKD. This CDR3 region has 13 residues. The CDR3 region is CATTDTQGGEQYF. In nucleotides, the CDR3 is TGTGCCACCACGGACACCCAGGGGGGCGAGCAGTACTTC.

Comments on this clonotype: Compared with germline, one end of the junction differs, possibly owing to a read error. CDR3 nucleotide sequence: TGTGCCAACAGTTTTGGGGGAGTGGGAGGCAATGAGCAGTTCTTC. This sequence encodes CANSFGGVGGNEQFF. This chain uses TRBV12-3 or TRBV12-4 with TRBJ2-1, with D possibly TRBD2 on 6 matching bases. This CDR3 has 15 amino acids.

A note on this clonotype: One junction end disagrees with the germline gene, perhaps due to a read error. The DNA for the CDR3 is TGCAGCGTTGAAGGGACTAGTGGGCACAATGAGCATTTCTTC. It is translated as CSVEGTSGHNEHFF. The V call is TRBV29-1, the J call TRBJ2-1; 7 bases map to TRBD2. Per germline, CDR1 SQVTM and CDR2 ANQGSEA. The CDR3 is 14 amino acids.

The chain uses TRBV11-2 and TRBJ2-7, with no clear D. The CDR3 runs 14 residues. From germline, CDR1 is SGHAT and CDR2 FQNNGV. Trimming left V 7 bases short and J 10 bases short, with 23 bases between. The CDR3 sequence is CASIPSCTVADQYF. Here the CDR3 DNA reads TGTGCCAGCATCCCAAGCTGTACGGTTGCCGATCAGTACTTC.

As concerns this clonotype: A much larger clonotype is one base distant, so this may be a read error. V gene TRBV4-2 combines with J gene TRBJ2-3; 13 bases map to TRBD2. The junction had 10 bases not matched to a gene; V was cut back by 4 bases and J by 6 bases. The CDR3 has 17 amino acids. Germline CDR1 LGHNA, CDR2 YNFKEQ. The CDR3 loop is CASSPRLAGGTSDTQYF. Here the CDR3 DNA reads TGTGCCAGCAGCCCGCGACTAGCGGGAGGAACCAGCGATACGCAGTATTTT.

A word on this clonotype: One end of the junction is discordant with germline, which a read error may explain. The V and J genes are TRBV28 and TRBJ2-3, with a possible D match to TRBD2 (6 bases). The CDR3 has 15 amino acids. CDR1 is MDHEN, CDR2 SYDVKM, per germline. CDR3 in amino acids: CVSLGGVISTDTHYF. CDR3 DNA: TGTGTCAGCCTCGGCGGGGTAATTAGCACAGATACGCACTATTTT. Filled out from reference TRBV28 and TRBJ2-3, the complete variable domain reads DVKVTQSSRYLVKRTGEKVFLECVQDMDHENMFWYRQDPGLGLRLIYFSYDVKMKEKGDIPEGYSVSREKKERFSLILESASTNQTSMYLCVSLGGVISTDTHYFGPGTRLTVL.

This clonotype was seen more than once but under ten times. The chain is built from TRBV5-1 and TRBJ2-3; 7 nucleotides match TRBD1. In germline, CDR1 is SGHRS, CDR2 YFSETQ. V was clipped by 4 bases and J by 4 bases; unmatched bases: 9. The CDR3 is 15 residues long. The CDR3 protein is CASSMTGIQSDTQYF. CDR3 bases: TGCGCCAGCAGCATGACAGGGATTCAATCAGATACGCAGTATTTT.

The chain uses TRBV11-2 and TRBJ1-1; D remains unclear. CDR3 length: 14 residues. V dropped 5 bases and J dropped 8 bases, with 18 bases sitting between them. Germline CDR1 SGHAT, CDR2 FQNNGV. The CDR3 DNA follows: TGTGCCAGCAGCCCCGGGATGGTGGTACAAGAAGCTTTCTTT. As protein: CASSPGMVVQEAFF.

Turning to this clonotype: At one of its ends the junction is not consistent with the germline gene, which may arise from a read error. The chain recombines TRBV28 with TRBJ2-1; no firm D call. The germline CDR1 and CDR2 sequences are MDHEN and SYDVKM. The CDR3 totals 11 residues. The chain's CDR3 is CAISLPHEHFF. CDR3 coding DNA: TGTGCCATCAGTTTGCCCCATGAGCACTTCTTC.

In this sample, this clonotype turned up many times. J is TRBJ2-2 and V is TRBV6-1; 11 positions match TRBD1. J gave up 6 bases and V 4 bases, and 7 bases lay outside the gene matches. The CDR3 covers 16 residues. Germline CDR1 is MNHNS and CDR2 is SASEGT. CDR3 nucleotide sequence: TGTGCCAGCAGTGCCCCGGGACAGGGGGGCTCCGGGGAGCTGTTTTTT. This codes for CASSAPGQGGSGELFF.

On this clonotype itself: A clone one base away is much larger, so this may be a read error. The CDR3 sequence is CAISKRDETQYF. The CDR3 DNA sequence: TGTGCCATCAGTAAGAGGGATGAGACCCAGTACTTC. The genes are TRBV10-3 and TRBJ2-5; a possible D gene is TRBD2 (5 bases). Looked up from germline, CDR1 is ENHRY and CDR2 is SYGVKD. This CDR3 region has 12 residues. Trimming cost V 5 bases and J 5 bases, with 9 bases left between them.

The chain carries TRBV10-3 and TRBJ2-1; D ambiguous. Looked up from germline, CDR1 is ENHRY and CDR2 is SYGVKD. The CDR3 extends over 12 amino acids. With 5 bases removed from V and 7 bases from J, the gap between germline ends came to 9 bases. CDR3: CAISPGENEQFF. CDR3 in DNA: TGTGCCATCAGTCCCGGCGAAAATGAGCAGTTCTTC.

Details on this clonotype: The junction departs from germline at one end; a sequencing error may be responsible. V and J are TRBV28 and TRBJ2-2, with D possibly being TRBD1 (6 bases). The CDR3 contains 16 residues. In germline, CDR1 is MDHEN, CDR2 SYDVKM. CDR3 amino acids: CTSSLVRTEHTGELFF. The CDR3, as DNA: TGTACCAGCAGTTTGGTGAGGACAGAACACACAGGGGAGCTGTTTTTT.

This clonotype showed up just once. With a much larger clone just one base away, this may be a read error. The chain employs TRBV5-4 and TRBJ2-5; D is unresolved. The V gene lost 9 bases and the J gene lost 0 bases, with 15 bases spanning the gap. Germline-derived CDR1 and CDR2 are SGHNT and YYREEE (reference sequence). The CDR3 is 14 amino acids. The CDR3 loop reads CATNVLGNQETQYF. In DNA form, the CDR3 reads TGTGCCACCAACGTTCTGGGAAACCAAGAGACCCAGTACTTC.

The chain links TRBV11-1 to TRBJ2-1; possible D gene TRBD2, 6 bases. V was pared by 3 bases and J by 5 bases, with 14 bases between. The germline V gene has CDR1 SGHAT and CDR2 FQDESV (reference sequence). The CDR3 consists of 15 residues. The CDR3, as DNA: TGTGCCAGCAGCTTCAGACTAGTGGGAGACAATGAGCAGTTCTTC. This gives the protein CASSFRLVGDNEQFF.

In regard to this clonotype: A junction boundary mismatches the germline segment, possibly from a read error. The CDR3 DNA follows: TGTGCCACCAGTGGAGACAGTGGTTACCAAGAGACGCAGTACTTC. It is translated as CATSGDSGYQETQYF. The genes are TRBV24-1 and TRBJ2-5; TRBD1 might be the D (5 bases). The CDR3 length is 15 residues. Germline loops: CDR1 KGHDR, CDR2 SFDVKD.

As to this clonotype: At one end the junction does not follow the germline gene, possibly because of a read error. The chain uses TRBV14 and TRBJ2-1; the match to TRBD2 covers 8 bases. The CDR3 totals 16 residues. Germline loops: CDR1 SGHDN, CDR2 FVKESK. The CDR3 DNA follows: TGTGCCAGCAGCCTTCGAGCGGGAGTTGTGGGCAATGAGCGGTTCTTC. Its translation is CASSLRAGVVGNERFF.

Of note for this clonotype: A much larger clone differs by one base, so this may be a read error. The V call is TRBV12-3 or TRBV12-4, the J call TRBJ2-7, with 9 bases fitting TRBD2. The CDR3 runs to 13 residues. Written as DNA, the CDR3 is TGTGCCAGCAGTCGTAGCGGGGGCTACGAGAAGTACTTC. Translating gives CASSRSGGYEKYF.

Only a few counts were recorded for this clonotype. The chain combines TRBV24-1 with TRBJ2-2, with D possibly matching TRBD1 (6 bases). Trimming removed 7 bases from V and 1 base from J, with 12 bases in between. Germline V gene lookup returns CDR1 KGHDR and CDR2 SFDVKD. The CDR3 has 15 residues. The chain's CDR3 is CATSKPGQNTGELFF. The CDR3 DNA is TGTGCCACCAGCAAGCCGGGACAGAACACCGGGGAGCTGTTTTTT.

Points on this clonotype: A junction boundary mismatches the germline segment, possibly from a read error. This chain links TRBV5-1 with TRBJ2-3; the D is unclear. The germline CDR1 and CDR2 sequences are SGHRS and YFSETQ. The CDR3 covers 14 residues. In DNA form, the CDR3 reads TGCGCCAGCAGCTTTGGCCAGGTCACAAATACGCAGTATTTT. It specifies CASSFGQVTNTQYF.

A remark on this clonotype: A read error is possible here, since a much larger clone lies one base away. It is likely a read error, because the conserved phenylalanine at the end of the CDR3 is missing. J is TRBJ1-1 and V is TRBV29-1; a possible D gene is TRBD1 (6 bases). This CDR3 is built from 12 residues. Trimming took off 7 bases at V and 5 bases at J, with 14 bases between the two ends. Per the germline V gene, CDR1 is SQVTM and CDR2 is ANQGSEA. CDR3 protein: CSASQGKTEAFL. CDR3 coding DNA: TGCAGCGCCTCGCAGGGGAAGACTGAAGCTTTCCTT.

With respect to this clonotype: This may be a read error: a much more frequent sequence differs by one nucleotide. This sequence joins TRBV12-3 or TRBV12-4 and TRBJ2-1; TRBD2 matches 9 bases. This CDR3 has 16 amino acids. The CDR3 is CANSLGGSGSFNEQFF. CDR3 nucleotide sequence: TGTGCCAACAGTTTAGGGGGTAGCGGGAGTTTCAATGAGCAGTTCTTC.